Following are 30 T cell receptor beta chains from one sample sequenced in a study of Ad26.COV2.S vaccination and SARS-CoV-2 variants. Clones were read by immunoSEQ multiplex PCR, and TCRdb kept only the in-frame ones, dropping some. The sample records fewer than 600,000 clones, approximately 90% being singletons. Treatment: approximately 18 received Ad26.COV2.S at low or high dose, single or two shots; roughly five received placebo; per-sample allocation not given. The samples were gathered on day 63 after the first injection of vaccine or placebo. Specimen: peripheral blood, collected in a trial of Ad26.COV2.S vaccine versus placebo. These receptors all come from a person between 18 and 65 years old who received the Ad26.COV2.S COVID-19 vaccine or a placebo.

The rearrangement joins TRBV10-3 to TRBJ2-7; D is possibly TRBD1 or TRBD2 (5 bases each). The length of the CDR3 is 15 residues. Germline CDR1 reads ENHRY; CDR2 reads SYGVKD. With 8 bases removed from V and 0 bases from J, the gap between germline ends came to 17 bases. Here the CDR3 DNA reads TGTGCCATCGCGGGTAAGGACATCAGCTCCTACGAGCAGTACTTC. Translating it yields CAIAGKDISSYEQYF.

The V call is TRBV28, the J call TRBJ1-2; 9 bases agree with TRBD1. The CDR3 covers 17 residues. Germline V lookup: CDR1 MDHEN, CDR2 SYDVKM. V lost 5 bases, J lost 4 bases, and 14 bases stayed unmatched. CDR3 in amino acids: CASSHRLPRTGVYGYTF. The CDR3 bases are TGTGCCAGCAGTCACCGCCTCCCCCGGACAGGGGTCTATGGCTACACCTTC.

This chain uses TRBV6-5 with TRBJ1-6; TRBD1 might be the D (6 bases). The V gene lost 6 bases and the J gene lost 7 bases, with 7 bases spanning the gap. This CDR3 is built from 12 residues. Germline V gives CDR1 MNHEY, CDR2 SVGAGI. The CDR3 DNA is TGTGCCAGCAGCCAGGGGAATTCACCCCTCCACTTT. This gives the protein CASSQGNSPLHF.

V usage is TRBV6-5 and J usage is TRBJ2-7; D could derive from TRBD1 or TRBD2 (5 bases each). The CDR3 is 12 amino acids. V lost 6 bases to trimming and J lost 6 bases, with 12 bases between them. CDR1 MNHEY and CDR2 SVGAGI come from the germline V gene. DNA of the CDR3: TGTGCCAGCAGATCCGGGACCTCCGAGCAGTACTTC. This translates into CASRSGTSEQYF.

The chain couples TRBV6-5 to TRBJ2-6; D ambiguous. Germline loops: CDR1 MNHEY, CDR2 SVGAGI. Deletions cut 6 bases from V and 2 bases from J, with 5 bases between. The length of the CDR3 is 13 residues. For the CDR3, the DNA is TGTGCCAGCAGGGTTGCTGGGGCCAACGTCCTGACTTTC. Its translation: CASRVAGANVLTF.

This clone has just one count. The CDR3 reads CASSLSPLGAKLFF. CDR3 DNA sequence: TGTGCCAGCAGTTTATCTCCCCTGGGGGCAAAACTGTTTTTT. This sequence joins TRBV27 and TRBJ1-4; TRBD1 might be the D (6 bases). The CDR3 runs 14 residues. Trimming cost V 0 bases and J 10 bases, with 12 bases left between them. Germline CDR1 is MNHEY and CDR2 is SMNVEV (reference sequence).

The chain uses TRBV5-8 and TRBJ2-7; D not resolved. From germline, CDR1 is SGHTS and CDR2 YDEGEE. CDR3 length: 12 amino acids. V was cut by 1 base and J by 5 bases, with 7 bases left in between. CDR3 sequence (DNA): TGTGCCAGCAGCTTGTTTGGGGACGAGCAGTACTTC. Translation gives CASSLFGDEQYF.

This clone was seen a single time. V is TRBV28 and J is TRBJ2-1; 7 bases align to TRBD1. Germline V gene sequence: CDR1 MDHEN, CDR2 SYDVKM. This CDR3 is built from 14 residues. After removal of 0 bases from V and 4 bases from J, the junction contained 0 bases not matched to a gene. CDR3 coding DNA: TGTGCCAGCAGTTTATGGGGACAGTACAATGAGCAGTTCTTC. Translating gives CASSLWGQYNEQFF.

The rearrangement joins TRBV2 to TRBJ1-1; D is perhaps TRBD1 (6 bases). Trimming took 10 bases from V and 0 from J, leaving 12 bases between them. The CDR3 sequence is 13 residues long. Germline-derived CDR1 and CDR2 are SNHLY and FYNNEI. Here the CDR3 reads CATHREMNTEAFF. The CDR3 DNA follows: TGTGCCACTCACAGGGAAATGAACACTGAAGCTTTCTTT.

The chain recombines TRBV19 with TRBJ2-3; D remains unclear. Germline CDR1 reads LNHDA; CDR2 reads SQIVND (reference sequence). This CDR3 region has 16 residues. Trimming took 5 bases from V and 4 from J, leaving 19 bases between them. In DNA form, the CDR3 reads TGTGCCAGTAGTCCCCAAGAGAGATCCCGGGCAGATACGCAGTATTTT. Amino acids: CASSPQERSRADTQYF. The full variable domain, with the rest looked up from reference TRBV19 and TRBJ2-3, is DGGITQSPKYLFRKEGQNVTLSCEQNLNHDAMYWYRQDPGQGLRLIYYSQIVNDFQKGDIAEGYSVSREKKESFPLTVTSAQKNPTAFYLCASSPQERSRADTQYFGPGTRLTVL.

This chain connects TRBV19 to TRBJ2-7; tentatively, D is TRBD1 (5 bases). The CDR3 has 12 amino acids. Germline V gene sequence: CDR1 LNHDA, CDR2 SQIVND (reference sequence). The V end lost 7 bases, the J end lost 0 bases, and 7 bases lay between the germline ends. The CDR3 nucleotides are TGTGCCAGTAAGGGGAACTCCTACGAGCAGTACTTC. Amino acids: CASKGNSYEQYF.

The rearrangement uses TRBV6-5 and TRBJ1-3; 8 nucleotides line up with TRBD1. The CDR3 extends over 16 amino acids. CDR1 MNHEY and CDR2 SVGAGI come from the germline V gene. V trimming: 0 bases; J trimming: 3 bases; junction bases outside the gene matches: 4. In nucleotides, the CDR3 is TGTGCCAGCAGTTACTCGACAGGGGCAGGTGGAAACACCATATATTTT. The encoded protein is CASSYSTGAGGNTIYF.

DNA for the CDR3: TGTGCCAGCAGCTTAGCGTCAGGAGGGGCAGGCGAGCAGTACTTC. It translates to CASSLASGGAGEQYF. The J gene is TRBJ2-7, the V gene TRBV7-2, with D maybe TRBD2 (6 bases). The CDR3 is 15 amino acids. The germline gives CDR1 SGHTA, CDR2 FQGNSA. V was shortened by 0 bases and J by 6 bases, with 15 bases between the two germline ends.

A note on this clone: Other DNA sequences in the same sample also yield this CDR3. The V and J genes are TRBV9 and TRBJ1-1; D is uncertain. This CDR3 region has 13 residues. The germline V and J ends were trimmed by 1 base and 1 base, with 5 bases remaining between them. Germline lookup yields CDR1 SGDLS and CDR2 YYNGEE. The CDR3 sequence: CASSVSGNTEAFF. The DNA of the CDR3 is TGTGCCAGCAGCGTATCGGGGAACACTGAAGCTTTCTTT. Drawing the rest from reference TRBV9 and TRBJ1-1, the complete variable domain is DSGVTQTPKHLITATGQRVTLRCSPRSGDLSVYWYQQSLDQGLQFLIQYYNGEERAKGNILERFSAQQFPDLHSELNLSSLELGDSALYFCASSVSGNTEAFFGQGTRLTVV.

The chain joins TRBV3-1 (or the pseudogene TRBV3-2) to TRBJ2-2; TRBD2 is a possible D gene (6 bases). This CDR3 region has 18 residues. Germline V gene sequence: CDR1 LGHDT, CDR2 YNNKEL (reference sequence). V was pared by 4 bases and J by 0 bases, with 18 bases between. This CDR3 reads CASSPRWVSGPNTGELFF. The CDR3 nucleotides read TGTGCCAGCAGCCCGCGATGGGTTAGCGGCCCGAACACCGGGGAGCTGTTTTTT.

This sequence joins TRBV10-3 and TRBJ2-3; D might be TRBD2 (5 bases). Germline CDR1 ENHRY, CDR2 SYGVKD. CDR3 length: 15 residues. Deletions cut 10 bases from V and 2 bases from J, with 19 bases between. DNA of the CDR3: TGTGCCACCGGAAGCACTAGGGCCGACACAGATACGCAGTATTTT. It is translated as CATGSTRADTDTQYF.

This clone has a single count. J is TRBJ2-2 and V is TRBV3-1 (or the pseudogene TRBV3-2), with 10 bases matching TRBD2. This CDR3 contains 16 residues. Germline V lookup: CDR1 LGHDT, CDR2 YNNKEL (reference sequence). J gave up 3 bases and V 2 bases, and 3 bases lay outside the gene matches. The CDR3 region is CASSQSSGGDTGELFF. The CDR3 coding sequence is TGTGCCAGCAGCCAATCTAGCGGGGGAGACACCGGGGAGCTGTTTTTT.

This chain uses TRBV18 with TRBJ1-2, with TRBD1 identical over 8 bases. The CDR3 consists of 12 residues. V was clipped by 4 bases and J by 8 bases; unmatched bases: 3. Germline V gene lookup returns CDR1 KGHSH and CDR2 LQKENI. CDR3 in amino acids: CASSQGQEGYTF. CDR3 in DNA: TGTGCCAGCTCACAGGGACAGGAGGGCTACACCTTC.

This clone was picked up one time. The gene calls are TRBV27 and TRBJ1-6; D ambiguous. The ends were cut back, 6 bases at V and 2 bases at J, with 11 bases in the middle. Germline V gene data show CDR1 as MNHEY and CDR2 as SMNVEV (reference sequence). The CDR3 sequence is 15 residues long. In DNA, the CDR3 is TGTGCCAGCAGAGCTTCGGGTACCTATAATTCACCCCTCCACTTT. Translated: CASRASGTYNSPLHF.

This chain joins TRBV5-1 and TRBJ2-2; 10 positions agree with TRBD1. Germline trimming cut 0 bases from V and 7 bases from J; bases unmatched to any gene: 9. The CDR3 is made up of 17 amino acids. Germline CDR1 reads SGHRS; CDR2 reads YFSETQ. The CDR3 DNA reads as TGCGCCAGCAGCTTGGCCTCCGGGACAGGGGCCCTCGGGGAGCTGTTTTTT. Its protein is CASSLASGTGALGELFF.

The chain has TRBV28 and TRBJ2-5, with 7 nucleotides matching TRBD1. In germline, CDR1 is MDHEN, CDR2 SYDVKM. This CDR3 contains 13 residues. With V trimmed by 5 bases and J by 5 bases, 5 bases remained unmatched. CDR3 loop: CASSTTGAETQYF. The CDR3 nucleotides are TGTGCCAGCAGTACAACAGGGGCTGAGACCCAGTACTTC.

V and J are TRBV11-2 and TRBJ1-2; no firm D call. CDR3 size: 14 residues. The V gene's germline CDR1 is SGHAT and CDR2 FQNNGV. Trimming took off 5 bases at V and 5 bases at J, with 15 bases between the two ends. The CDR3 nucleotides are TGTGCCAGCAGCGCCGACATACCACCATATGGCTACACCTTC. Its translation is CASSADIPPYGYTF.

This chain connects TRBV27 to TRBJ1-2; the D gene is possibly TRBD1 (6 bases). Germline-derived CDR1 and CDR2 are MNHEY and SMNVEV (reference sequence). V gave up 4 bases and J gave up 8 bases, with 14 bases separating them. The CDR3 extends over 13 amino acids. CDR3 loop: CASSSTGIRGYTF. For the CDR3, the DNA is TGTGCCAGCAGTTCTACAGGGATTAGGGGCTACACCTTC.

The rearrangement uses TRBV18 and TRBJ1-4, with TRBD1 identical over 9 bases. Trimming at V came to 6 bases and at J to 8 bases, leaving 10 bases not matched to a gene. CDR3 length: 15 residues. The germline gives CDR1 KGHSH, CDR2 LQKENI. The CDR3 DNA follows: TGTGCCAGCTCGCCGTTCGTAGGACAGGGGGAAAAACTGTTTTTT. The encoded protein is CASSPFVGQGEKLFF.

The V gene is TRBV11-2, the J gene TRBJ2-5; 8 positions agree with TRBD2. The CDR3 runs to 15 residues. CDR1 and CDR2 from the germline V gene are SGHAT and FQNNGV. V lost 1 base and J lost 5; bases outside the gene matches: 6. The CDR3 loop is CASSLGPGGAETQYF. The CDR3 bases are TGTGCCAGCAGCTTAGGACCCGGGGGGGCGGAGACCCAGTACTTC.

In its sample, this clone was seen once. This CDR3 reads CSVGGHGSDQPQHF. The CDR3 coding sequence is TGCAGCGTGGGGGGTCACGGATCTGATCAGCCCCAGCATTTT. The chain combines TRBV29-1 with TRBJ1-5; D might be TRBD1 (5 bases). The CDR3 covers 14 residues. Trimming cost V 6 bases and J 5 bases, with 17 bases left between them. The V gene's germline CDR1 is SQVTM and CDR2 ANQGSEA. Complete variable domain (other parts from reference TRBV29-1 and TRBJ1-5): SAVISQKPSRDICQRGTSLTIQCQVDSQVTMMFWYRQQPGQSLTLIATANQGSEATYESGFVIDKFPISRPNLTFSTLTVSNMSPEDSSIYLCSVGGHGSDQPQHFGDGTRLSIL.

This rearrangement joins TRBV19 to TRBJ1-4, with D possibly matching TRBD1 (6 bases). CDR1 and CDR2 from the germline V gene are LNHDA and SQIVND (reference sequence). V was shortened by 3 bases and J by 7 bases, with 15 bases between the two germline ends. The CDR3 loop spans 15 amino acids. CDR3 residues: CASSIPYRDGEKLFF. CDR3 coding DNA: TGTGCCAGTAGTATCCCCTACAGGGACGGTGAAAAACTGTTTTTT.

The chain uses TRBV7-6 and TRBJ1-5, with no clear D. V was trimmed by 2 bases and J by 3 bases, leaving 11 bases between them. CDR1 SGHVS and CDR2 FNYEAQ come from the germline V gene. This CDR3 comprises 15 residues. In DNA, the CDR3 is TGTGCCAGCAGCTTACAATCCGGGTTCAATCAGCCCCAGCATTTT. Translating it yields CASSLQSGFNQPQHF.

This clone was counted a few times. The rearrangement uses TRBV2 and TRBJ1-2; no clear D. Germline values: CDR1 SNHLY, CDR2 FYNNEI. V dropped 7 bases and J dropped 7 bases, with 19 bases sitting between them. This CDR3 has 14 amino acids. CDR3 in DNA: TGTGCCAGCAAGGGAGGCGACCTACCACTTGGCTACACCTTC. It codes for CASKGGDLPLGYTF.

The CDR3 sequence is CATSENSWRETQYF. In nucleotides, the CDR3 is TGTGCCACCAGCGAGAATAGCTGGAGAGAGACCCAGTACTTC. This chain connects TRBV24-1 to TRBJ2-5; no clear D. There are 14 residues in the CDR3. CDR1 and CDR2 (germline): KGHDR, SFDVKD. With 7 bases removed from V and 4 bases from J, the gap between germline ends came to 15 bases.